This TCR beta chain came from a study of T cell changes during pregnancy in multiple sclerosis. The repertoire was sequenced with immunoSEQ multiplex PCR; TCRdb's copy has only in-frame clones and lacks some. The data contain about 39,000 clones, approximately 80% of them singletons. The germline CDR1 and CDR2 sequences are SEHNR and FQNEAQ (reference sequence). The CDR3 runs to 13 residues. V dropped 5 bases and J dropped 4 bases, with 11 bases sitting between them. The clonotype was recovered from a female donor with multiple sclerosis, enrolled in a pregnancy study. This sample comprised CD4+ T cells from peripheral blood mononuclear cells, obtained before pregnancy. The chain has TRBV7-9 and TRBJ1-1; D not certain. The CDR3 nucleotides read TGTGCCAGCAGCCCCCCTTGGAGCACTGAAGCTTTCTTT. Amino acids: CASSPPWSTEAFF.